Presented here are 5 T cell receptor beta chains from one specimen sequenced in a study of memory CD4+ T cells and cytomegalovirus serostatus. TCRdb keeps only in-frame clones here, not all; method: immunoSEQ multiplex PCR. The data show 40,000 to 45,000 clones, 76% seen once. The sort gate was single viable CD3+CD4+CD8-CD45RO+ cells for memory CD4+ T cells. The sequencing input was memory CD4+ T cells from blood. Source of these receptors: an adult in good health and CMV-seronegative.

This sequence joins TRBV14 and TRBJ1-4, with D perhaps TRBD1 (5 bases). V was clipped by 4 bases and J by 0 bases, with 12 bases between them. This CDR3 is 16 amino acids long. Germline V gene sequence: CDR1 SGHDN, CDR2 FVKESK. CDR3 region: CASSPHQGATNEKLFF. The CDR3 nucleotides read TGTGCCAGCAGCCCACACCAGGGTGCAACTAATGAAAAACTGTTTTTT.

In nucleotides, the CDR3 is TGTGCCACCCGGGCGGGCGCTTCTGGGGCCAACGTCCTGACTTTC. Translated, it gives CATRAGASGANVLTF. The V call is TRBV7-6, the J call TRBJ2-6; a weak D match, TRBD2 (5 bases). Germline V lookup: CDR1 SGHVS, CDR2 FNYEAQ. The length of the CDR3 is 15 residues. V was shortened by 10 bases and J by 1 base, with 14 bases between the two germline ends. Full variable domain (missing parts from reference TRBV7-6 and TRBJ2-6): GAGVSQSPRYKVTKRGQDVALRCDPISGHVSLYWYRQALGQGPEFLTYFNYEAQQDKSGLPNDRFSAERPEGSISTLTIQRTEQRDSAMYRCATRAGASGANVLTFGAGSRLTVL.

The chain uses TRBV10-3 and TRBJ2-1, with D perhaps matching TRBD1 (6 bases). Germline CDR1 reads ENHRY; CDR2 reads SYGVKD. V lost 4 bases and J lost 4, with 11 bases in between. The CDR3 contains 14 residues. DNA for the CDR3: TGTGCCATCAGTGTCGGGACAAGATACAATGAGCAGTTCTTC. Its protein product is CAISVGTRYNEQFF.

This clone was counted only a few times. The chain carries TRBV18 and TRBJ1-5; D call uncertain. The germline V gene encodes CDR1 KGHSH and CDR2 LQKENI. The CDR3 extends over 13 amino acids. V lost 0 bases and J lost 7, with 7 bases in between. The CDR3 coding sequence is TGTGCCAGCTCACCACCGGACGTCCAGCCCCAGCATTTT. Translating gives CASSPPDVQPQHF.

V gene TRBV19 combines with J gene TRBJ2-7; 12 bases are a match to TRBD1. This CDR3 comprises 16 residues. V dropped 6 bases and J dropped 4; count of bases not matched to a gene: 10. The V gene's germline CDR1 is LNHDA and CDR2 SQIVND (reference sequence). The CDR3 loop reads CASSHKGTGGRYEQYF. In DNA form, the CDR3 reads TGTGCCAGTAGCCACAAAGGGACAGGGGGCAGGTACGAGCAGTACTTC. The full variable domain, its missing parts supplied by reference TRBV19 and TRBJ2-7, is DGGITQSPKYLFRKEGQNVTLSCEQNLNHDAMYWYRQDPGQGLRLIYYSQIVNDFQKGDIAEGYSVSREKKESFPLTVTSAQKNPTAFYLCASSHKGTGGRYEQYFGPGTRLTVT.